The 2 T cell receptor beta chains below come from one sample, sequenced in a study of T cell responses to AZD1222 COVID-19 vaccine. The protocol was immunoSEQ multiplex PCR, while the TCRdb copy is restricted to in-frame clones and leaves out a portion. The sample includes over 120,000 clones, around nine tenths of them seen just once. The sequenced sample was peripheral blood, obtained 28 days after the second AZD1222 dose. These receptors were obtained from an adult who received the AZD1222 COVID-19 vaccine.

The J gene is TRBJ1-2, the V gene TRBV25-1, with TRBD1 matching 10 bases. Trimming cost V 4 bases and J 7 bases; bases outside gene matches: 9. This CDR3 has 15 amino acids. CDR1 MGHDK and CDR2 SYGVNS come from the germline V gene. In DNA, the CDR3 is TGTGCCAGCAGTGCTCCGGACAGGGGGAGCCGTGGCTACACCTTC. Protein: CASSAPDRGSRGYTF.

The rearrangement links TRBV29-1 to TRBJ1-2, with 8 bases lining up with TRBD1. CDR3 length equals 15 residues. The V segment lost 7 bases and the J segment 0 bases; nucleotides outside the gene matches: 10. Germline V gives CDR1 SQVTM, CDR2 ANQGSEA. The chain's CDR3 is CSAYRQGSSNYGYTF. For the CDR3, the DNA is TGCAGCGCTTACAGACAGGGGTCTTCTAACTATGGCTACACCTTC.